The 22 T cell receptor beta chains below come from one sample, sequenced in a study of metastatic and nonmetastatic thyroid tumors. With MiXCR, TCRdb called clones anew from the PCR reads. The data hold roughly 8,000 clones, with 32% observed a single time. Patients had received no treatment of any kind before thyroid surgery. Source material: tumor tissue. Source of these receptors: a female donor with papillary thyroid cancer or a benign thyroid nodule (not recorded which). Some clones in this sample may be carry-over from other donors' samples.

This clone was recorded a few times. The gene calls are TRBV6-1 and TRBJ2-1; 9 positions match TRBD2. This CDR3 is built from 17 residues. V dropped 2 bases and J dropped 8; count of bases not matched to a gene: 13. Germline values: CDR1 MNHNS, CDR2 SASEGT. As DNA, the CDR3 is TGTGCCAGCAGTGAACTGGGGGGTAGCGGGAGTTGGTATGAGCAGTTCTTC. The encoded protein is CASSELGGSGSWYEQFF.

The chain joins TRBV5-1 to TRBJ2-2; D unclear. The CDR3 is made up of 15 amino acids. Trimming pared 0 bases from V and 1 base from J, leaving 7 bases between. Looked up from germline, CDR1 is SGHRS and CDR2 is YFSETQ. For the CDR3, the DNA is TGCGCCAGCAGCTTGGCAAAGGGGAACACCGGGGAGCTGTTTTTT. Amino acids: CASSLAKGNTGELFF.

This clone was seen only a few times. The J gene is TRBJ1-5, the V gene TRBV28, with D possibly matching TRBD1 (6 bases). The CDR3 contains 15 residues. V shed 10 bases and J shed 2 bases, with 18 bases lying between them. Germline V CDR1 and CDR2: MDHEN, SYDVKM. The CDR3 DNA reads TGTGCCACCCTTAGGGGGGGGCAAGGCAATCAGCCCCAGCATTTT. Its translation: CATLRGGQGNQPQHF.

The V call is TRBV20-1, the J call TRBJ2-2; 11 nucleotides match TRBD2. The V gene end was trimmed by 4 bases and the J gene end by 0 bases; junction bases not matched to a gene: 4. Germline assignment: CDR1 DFQATT and CDR2 SNEGSKA (reference sequence). The CDR3 spans 16 residues. The CDR3 region is CSAIPSGRPNTGELFF. CDR3 DNA: TGCAGTGCTATCCCTAGCGGGAGGCCGAACACCGGGGAGCTGTTTTTT.

The J gene is TRBJ2-7, the V gene TRBV2; D uncertain. The CDR3 consists of 15 residues. The V gene lost 10 bases and the J gene lost 0 bases, with 19 bases spanning the gap. Germline values: CDR1 SNHLY, CDR2 FYNNEI. Here the CDR3 reads CAIKLMAVSSYEQYF. The CDR3 nucleotides read TGTGCCATCAAGTTGATGGCGGTGAGCTCCTACGAGCAGTACTTC.

This clone was detected a few times. The J gene is TRBJ1-5, the V gene TRBV24-1, with D tentatively TRBD1 (6 bases). The CDR3 has 13 amino acids. Germline V CDR1 and CDR2: KGHDR, SFDVKD. With 6 bases removed from V and 5 bases from J, the gap between germline ends came to 10 bases. The CDR3 protein is CATSTGLYQPQHF. The CDR3 DNA follows: TGTGCCACCAGTACAGGGCTCTATCAGCCCCAGCATTTT.

A few counts support this clone. The chain is built from TRBV24-1 and TRBJ2-7; D remains ambiguous. V was cut by 4 bases and J by 2 bases, with 14 bases left in between. Germline V gene lookup returns CDR1 KGHDR and CDR2 SFDVKD. There are 15 residues in the CDR3. CDR3 coding DNA: TGTGCCACCAGTGACTCGGCCAGAACCCCCTACGAGCAGTACTTC. Translation gives CATSDSARTPYEQYF.

The chain recombines TRBV6-1 with TRBJ1-1; D call uncertain. Germline-derived CDR1 and CDR2 are MNHNS and SASEGT. Trimming cost V 5 bases and J 8 bases, with 18 bases left between them. CDR3 length equals 14 residues. The CDR3 DNA follows: TGTGCCAGCAGTAAGAATCAGGTACCGGGGGAAGCTTTCTTT. Translated: CASSKNQVPGEAFF.

The V and J genes are TRBV4-2 and TRBJ1-1; 7 bases line up with TRBD1. J lost 5 bases, V lost 0 bases, and 6 bases had no gene match. Germline values: CDR1 LGHNA, CDR2 YNFKEQ. The CDR3 has 15 amino acids. The CDR3 loop reads CASSQETGTGTEAFF. The CDR3 bases are TGTGCCAGCAGCCAAGAGACAGGGACGGGTACTGAAGCTTTCTTT.

This clone was observed a handful of times. The gene calls are TRBV12-3 or TRBV12-4 and TRBJ2-2, with D perhaps TRBD1 (6 bases). This CDR3 has 13 residues. V was trimmed by 5 bases and J by 5 bases, leaving 9 bases between them. The CDR3, as DNA: TGTGCCAGCAGTGGGACACGAACCGGGGAGCTGTTTTTT. This gives the protein CASSGTRTGELFF.

This clone was observed a few times. V and J are TRBV2 and TRBJ2-7, with 9 bases matching TRBD2. The J segment lost 5 bases and the V segment lost 4 bases, leaving 3 bases of the junction unmatched. Germline loops: CDR1 SNHLY, CDR2 FYNNEI. The CDR3 has 13 residues. The CDR3 coding sequence is TGTGCCAGCAGTGGTAGCGGGAGCCACGAGCAGTACTTC. Translated, it gives CASSGSGSHEQYF.

By share of the sample, this clone is medium-sized. The chain carries TRBV28 and TRBJ1-6; D perhaps matches TRBD1 (6 bases). With 0 bases removed from V and 6 bases from J, the gap between germline ends came to 12 bases. The CDR3 has 16 residues. Germline V gives CDR1 MDHEN, CDR2 SYDVKM. CDR3 coding DNA: TGTGCCAGCAGTTTATGGACGGACAGCATTAATTCACCCCTCCACTTT. Its protein is CASSLWTDSINSPLHF.

This clone showed up just a few times. The chain carries TRBV20-1 and TRBJ1-2, with no clear D. The CDR3 is 14 amino acids. Trimming pared 6 bases from V and 2 bases from J, leaving 16 bases between. CDR1 and CDR2 (germline): DFQATT, SNEGSKA (reference sequence). The CDR3 reads CSAREHLNNYGYTF. The DNA of the CDR3 is TGCAGTGCGCGGGAGCATCTTAACAACTATGGCTACACCTTC.

The V gene is TRBV30, the J gene TRBJ1-6; D uncertain. V lost 0 bases, J lost 7 bases, and 10 bases lay in between. CDR3 length: 14 residues. Germline assignment: CDR1 GTSNPN and CDR2 SVGIG (reference sequence). This CDR3 is CAWSVVPGNSPLHF. CDR3 DNA: TGTGCCTGGAGTGTGGTCCCGGGGAATTCACCCCTCCACTTT.

At least ten counts were recorded for this clone. V usage is TRBV7-6 and J usage is TRBJ1-1, with unresolved D. The CDR3 extends over 15 amino acids. The germline CDR1 and CDR2 sequences are SGHVS and FNYEAQ. With 5 bases removed from V and 1 base from J, the gap between germline ends came to 14 bases. CDR3 sequence reads: CASSPLPAGNTEAFF. In nucleotides, the CDR3 is TGTGCCAGCAGCCCACTCCCGGCAGGGAACACTGAAGCTTTCTTT.

The chain combines TRBV11-2 with TRBJ1-1; D uncertain. CDR1 is SGHAT and CDR2 is FQNNGV in the germline V gene. The CDR3 is made up of 14 amino acids. The germline V and J ends were trimmed by 1 base and 3 bases, with 9 bases remaining between them. CDR3: CASSLVRGHTEAFF. The DNA of the CDR3 is TGTGCCAGCAGCTTAGTAAGAGGGCACACTGAAGCTTTCTTT.

This chain connects TRBV6-2 or TRBV6-3 to TRBJ1-5, with no clear D. Trimming took 5 bases from V and 2 from J, leaving 13 bases between them. The CDR3 totals 15 residues. Germline loops: CDR1 MNHEY, CDR2 SVGEGT. The CDR3 loop reads CASSHPEGGNQPQHF. CDR3 coding DNA: TGTGCCAGCAGTCACCCTGAGGGAGGCAATCAGCCCCAGCATTTT.

Concerning this clone: The CDR3 does not close with the conserved phenylalanine or tryptophan, likely indicating a read error. The gene calls are TRBV28 and TRBJ1-1, with TRBD1 matching over 7 bases. The CDR3 has 14 amino acids. Trimming removed 9 bases from V and 10 bases from J; junction bases left unmatched: 17. Germline CDR1 reads MDHEN; CDR2 reads SYDVKM. In DNA, the CDR3 is TGTGCCAGGCGACCAAGGCAGGGGGAGGCTGTAGCTTTCGTT. Translating gives CARRPRQGEAVAFV.

The rearrangement uses TRBV20-1 and TRBJ1-4; D might be TRBD1 (5 bases). Trimming left V 5 bases short and J 7 bases short, with 14 bases between. The CDR3 extends over 13 amino acids. Germline assignment: CDR1 DFQATT and CDR2 SNEGSKA (reference sequence). The CDR3: CSAAQGASEKLFF. CDR3 sequence (DNA): TGCAGTGCTGCTCAGGGTGCAAGTGAAAAACTGTTTTTT.

The chain uses TRBV9 and TRBJ1-5; D not certain. CDR1 and CDR2 (germline): SGDLS, YYNGEE. There are 18 residues in the CDR3. Between the trimmed V and J ends, which lost 0 bases and 0 bases, there was a span of 16 bases. The CDR3 is CASSVASIKDRSNQPQHF. For the CDR3, the DNA is TGTGCCAGCAGCGTAGCCTCAATAAAGGACCGTAGCAATCAGCCCCAGCATTTT. The whole variable domain, filled in from reference TRBV9 and TRBJ1-5, reads DSGVTQTPKHLITATGQRVTLRCSPRSGDLSVYWYQQSLDQGLQFLIQYYNGEERAKGNILERFSAQQFPDLHSELNLSSLELGDSALYFCASSVASIKDRSNQPQHFGDGTRLSIL.

V usage is TRBV5-4 and J usage is TRBJ2-1; 7 bases fit TRBD2. Per germline, CDR1 SGHNT and CDR2 YYREEE (reference sequence). This CDR3 comprises 12 residues. With 4 bases clipped from V and 7 bases from J, the junction kept 2 bases outside the gene matches. The CDR3 DNA reads as TGTGCCAGCAGCCCGGGACTAAATGAGCAGTTCTTC. Protein: CASSPGLNEQFF.

This clone was observed a few times. One end of the junction varies from germline; a read error may be responsible. The chain joins TRBV6-1 to TRBJ2-2; D is possibly TRBD2 (6 bases). Germline V gene sequence: CDR1 MNHNS, CDR2 SASEGT. CDR3 length equals 15 residues. The CDR3 protein is CASSQGSGDTGELFF. DNA of the CDR3: TGTGCCAGCAGTCAGGGATCGGGAGACACCGGTGAGCTGTTTTTT.